The clone carrying this T cell receptor (beta chain) was seen only a few times. Its antigen is currently unknown. Produced via immunoSEQ multiplex PCR; TCRdb's table is partial and in-frame only. The data contain about 89,000 clones, approximately 82% of them seen just once; the ten biggest clones take up less than 35%. This entry is derived from a study of cytotoxic CD8 clonotypes in ibrutinib-treated CLL. Study overall: Patients attained 24 partial and 2 complete responses; at median approximately 70 months, roughly 15 remained remitted while around twelve progressed.

Germline values: CDR1 MNHNS, CDR2 SASEGT. Trimming removed 7 bases at V and 4 bases at J, with 13 bases between. The CDR3 has 13 residues. The TCR beta libraries used approximately 2 micrograms of genomic DNA that came from cryopreserved PBMCs. General study findings and limits: Clonality at baseline surpassed age-matched healthy donors and tracked circulating CD8+ T-cell counts.

The TCR was taken from a human donor with chronic lymphocytic leukemia. Sequencing used PBMCs, obtained after 12 months of ibrutinib treatment. The chain combines TRBV6-1 with TRBJ1-1; D may be TRBD1 (6 bases). DNA for the CDR3: TGTGCCAGCAAACTAGAGGGGGGCACTGAAGCTTTCTTT. It yields the protein CASKLEGGTEAFF.